Sequencing of this T cell receptor (beta chain) was carried out in a study of T-cell memory formation after mild COVID-19. This clonotype has more than one count but fewer than ten. TCRdb recomputed calls from the 5' RACE reads with MiXCR, one row per CDR3 protein. Of 530,000 or so distinct CDR3 sequences in the sample, 17% were seen once. The receptor comes from an adult woman who had mild COVID-19 (a few samples of this study predate the infection). Cell type and time point are not known. Sequencing was carried out using PBMCs or a T cell subset sorted from them (not recorded which).

CDR3 bases: TGCGCCAGCAGCGCGACCTGGGGGAGCAATCAGCCCCAGCATTTT. Encoded protein: CASSATWGSNQPQHF. This chain links TRBV5-1 with TRBJ1-5; the D gene is possibly TRBD1 (5 bases). Trimming shortened V by 4 bases and J by 1 base, and 12 bases separated the two germline ends. Germline V gene lookup returns CDR1 SGHRS and CDR2 YFSETQ. The CDR3 has 15 amino acids.